This T cell receptor beta chain was sequenced during a study of blood T cell repertoires in COVID-19. This clone was seen a single time. The table came from immunoSEQ multiplex PCR; TCRdb's copy has only in-frame clones and leaves some out. The sample has 150,000 or so clones, 87% seen once; the top ten hold approximately 4.3%. The CDR3 runs 19 residues. The trim removed 3 bases at V and 6 bases at J, leaving 15 bases unmatched. CDR1 and CDR2 from the germline V gene are SGHTA and FQGNSA. The chain carries TRBV7-2 and TRBJ2-1, with 12 nucleotides matching TRBD2. Source material: PBMCs or T cells enriched from blood (not recorded which). The clonotype comes from a woman aged 35 to 49 who had been exposed to COVID-19. The CDR3 DNA reads TGTGCCAGCAGCTTTGAGCGCTTCGGACTAGCGGGATCCCCCAATGAGCAGTTCTTC. Translation: CASSFERFGLAGSPNEQFF. The whole variable domain, filled in from reference TRBV7-2 and TRBJ2-1, reads GAGVSQSPSNKVTEKGKDVELRCDPISGHTALYWYRQSLGQGLEFLIYFQGNSAPDKSGLPSDRFSAERTGGSVSTLTIQRTQQEDSAVYLCASSFERFGLAGSPNEQFFGPGTRLTVL.